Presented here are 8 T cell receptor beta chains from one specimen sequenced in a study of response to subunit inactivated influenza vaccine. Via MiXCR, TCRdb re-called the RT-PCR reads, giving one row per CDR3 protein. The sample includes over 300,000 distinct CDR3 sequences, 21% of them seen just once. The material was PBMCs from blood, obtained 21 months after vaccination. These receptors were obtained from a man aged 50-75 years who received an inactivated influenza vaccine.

The CDR3 region is CASSLDRASYGYTF. The CDR3 nucleotides read TGTGCCAGCAGCTTAGACAGGGCGTCCTATGGCTACACCTTC. The chain employs TRBV7-8 and TRBJ1-2; a possible D gene is TRBD1 (6 bases). The germline V and J ends were trimmed by 1 base and 4 bases, with 10 bases remaining between them. The length of the CDR3 is 14 residues. Per the germline V gene, CDR1 is SGHVS and CDR2 is FQNEAQ.

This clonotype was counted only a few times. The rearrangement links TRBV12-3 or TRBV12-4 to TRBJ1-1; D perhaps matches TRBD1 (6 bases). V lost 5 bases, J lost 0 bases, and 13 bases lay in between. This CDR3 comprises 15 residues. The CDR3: CASSPRGDLNTEAFF. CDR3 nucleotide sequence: TGTGCCAGCAGTCCCAGGGGCGATTTGAACACTGAAGCTTTCTTT.

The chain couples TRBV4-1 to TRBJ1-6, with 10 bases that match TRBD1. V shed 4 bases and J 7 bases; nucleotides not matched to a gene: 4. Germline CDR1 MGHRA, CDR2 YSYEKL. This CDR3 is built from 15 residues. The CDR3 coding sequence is TGCGCCAGCAGCCTCGACAGGGGGCTAAATTCACCCCTCCACTTT. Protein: CASSLDRGLNSPLHF.

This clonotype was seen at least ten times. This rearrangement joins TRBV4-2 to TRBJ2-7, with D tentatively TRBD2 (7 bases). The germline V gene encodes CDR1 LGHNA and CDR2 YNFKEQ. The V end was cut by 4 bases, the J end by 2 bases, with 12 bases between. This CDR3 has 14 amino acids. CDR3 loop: CASSREGGPYEQYF. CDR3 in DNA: TGTGCCAGCAGCCGAGAGGGGGGGCCCTACGAGCAGTACTTC.

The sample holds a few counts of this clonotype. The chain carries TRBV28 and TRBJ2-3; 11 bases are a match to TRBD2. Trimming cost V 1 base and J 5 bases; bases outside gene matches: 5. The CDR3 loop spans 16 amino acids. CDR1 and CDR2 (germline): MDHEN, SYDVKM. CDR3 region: CASSLLAGGRQDTQYF. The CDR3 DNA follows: TGTGCCAGCAGTTTATTAGCGGGGGGGCGACAAGATACGCAGTATTTT.

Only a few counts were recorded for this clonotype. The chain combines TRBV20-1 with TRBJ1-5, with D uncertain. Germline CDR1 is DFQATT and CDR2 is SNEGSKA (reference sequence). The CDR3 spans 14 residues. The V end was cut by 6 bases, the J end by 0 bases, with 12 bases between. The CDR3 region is CSALRGYSNQPQHF. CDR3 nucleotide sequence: TGCAGTGCGCTCCGAGGTTATAGCAATCAGCCCCAGCATTTT.

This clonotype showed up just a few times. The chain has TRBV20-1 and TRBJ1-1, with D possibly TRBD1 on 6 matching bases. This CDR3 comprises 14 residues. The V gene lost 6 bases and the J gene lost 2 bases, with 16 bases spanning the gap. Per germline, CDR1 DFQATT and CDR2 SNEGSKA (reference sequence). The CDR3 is CSAPSGHLNTEAFF. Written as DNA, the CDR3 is TGCAGTGCGCCGTCGGGACATCTAAACACTGAAGCTTTCTTT.

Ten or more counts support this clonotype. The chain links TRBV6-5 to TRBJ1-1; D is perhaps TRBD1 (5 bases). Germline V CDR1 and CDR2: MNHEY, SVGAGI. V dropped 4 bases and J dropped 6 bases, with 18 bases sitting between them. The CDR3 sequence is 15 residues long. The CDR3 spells CASSWDFLNSAEAFF. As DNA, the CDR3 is TGTGCCAGCAGTTGGGACTTTTTGAACAGCGCTGAAGCTTTCTTT.